Below, 12 T cell receptor beta chains from the same sample are listed, as sequenced in a study of post-analysis software for immune sequencing data. Notes on the study in general: When patients were compared with controls, 4 or 5 TRBV segments were more frequent, TRBV5-6, TRBV5-1 and TRBV20-1 among them.

Their recognized antigens are unknown. Incorporated into the TCR beta cDNA libraries were unique molecular identifiers, which served to reduce PCR and sequencing biases. MiXCR, run by TCRdb on the PCR reads, gives a single entry per CDR3 protein. The sample has 820,000 or so distinct CDR3 sequences; roughly half are singletons. The source material was blood. These receptors originate from a girl aged 5-17 years with multiple sclerosis.

The chain uses TRBV3-1 and TRBJ2-5; tentative D call: TRBD2 (5 bases). The V gene lost 4 bases and the J gene lost 1 base, with 13 bases spanning the gap. The CDR3 spans 15 residues. Germline CDR1 reads LGHDT; CDR2 reads YNNKEL (reference sequence). The CDR3 DNA is TGTGCCAGCAGCCCCCGCCCGGGGAGCCAAGAGACCCAGTACTTC. Translating it yields CASSPRPGSQETQYF.

J is TRBJ2-1 and V is TRBV5-6; the D is unclear. The ends were cut back, 2 bases at V and 5 bases at J, with 8 bases in the middle. This CDR3 has 13 residues. CDR1 and CDR2 from the germline V gene are SGHDT and YYEEEE. The CDR3 loop reads CASSLWSDNEQFF. For the CDR3, the DNA is TGTGCCAGCAGCTTATGGTCAGACAATGAGCAGTTCTTC.

This clonotype occurred once. V usage is TRBV12-3 or TRBV12-4 and J usage is TRBJ2-1; 10 positions agree with TRBD1. TRBJ2-7 explains the end of the DNA better; the J call may be wrong. The CDR3 has 16 residues. CDR3 DNA sequence: TGTGCCAGCACCTCGATGCCCGGGACAGGGGTCTACGAGCAGTACTTC. This translates into CASTSMPGTGVYEQYF.

The V and J genes are TRBV5-1 and TRBJ2-7; a weak D match, TRBD2 (5 bases). CDR3 length: 17 amino acids. Germline V gene sequence: CDR1 SGHRS, CDR2 YFSETQ. The ends were cut back, 0 bases at V and 2 bases at J, with 18 bases in the middle. CDR3 residues: CASSLAPGEGRPYEQYF. DNA of the CDR3: TGCGCCAGCAGCTTGGCACCCGGGGAAGGGCGGCCCTACGAGCAGTACTTC.

This sequence joins TRBV6-2 or TRBV6-3 and TRBJ1-5; 9 bases map to TRBD1. With V trimmed by 6 bases and J by 2 bases, 11 bases remained unmatched. CDR3 length equals 17 residues. The germline V gene has CDR1 MNHEY and CDR2 SVGEGT. The CDR3 is CASRRGQGLSRNQPQHF. The CDR3 DNA reads as TGTGCCAGCAGAAGGGGACAGGGATTAAGCCGCAATCAGCCCCAGCATTTT.

There are a few counts of this clonotype. The chain is built from TRBV5-1 and TRBJ2-1; D gene uncertain. The J call may not be correct, given that the DNA end is closer to TRBJ2-7. Germline V gives CDR1 SGHRS, CDR2 YFSETQ. CDR3 size: 11 residues. The CDR3 bases are TGCGCCAGCTCCTCCCAAAAGGAGCAGTACTTC. Translated: CASSSQKEQYF.

This clonotype was seen a handful of times. This chain links TRBV20-1 with TRBJ1-4; tentative D call: TRBD1 (6 bases). Trimming pared 2 bases from V and 4 bases from J, leaving 8 bases between. The CDR3 consists of 13 residues. Germline values: CDR1 DFQATT, CDR2 SNEGSKA (reference sequence). The CDR3 DNA reads TGCAGTGCTAGATGGACAGTTAATGAAAAACTGTTTTTT. Protein product: CSARWTVNEKLFF.

The rearrangement uses TRBV29-1 and TRBJ2-3, with 7 bases that match TRBD2. V dropped 7 bases and J dropped 4; count of bases not matched to a gene: 11. The CDR3 loop spans 14 amino acids. Germline V lookup: CDR1 SQVTM, CDR2 ANQGSEA. Here the CDR3 DNA reads TGCAGCGGCGCCCCTAGGCTAGCGGCAGATACGCAGTATTTT. Amino acid sequence: CSGAPRLAADTQYF.

V is TRBV12-5 and J is TRBJ2-1; D is unclear. Looked up from germline, CDR1 is LGHNT and CDR2 is FRNRAP. The V end was cut by 7 bases, the J end by 8 bases, with 6 bases between. CDR3 length: 10 amino acids. The CDR3 loop is CASERDEQFF. Here the CDR3 DNA reads TGTGCTAGTGAAAGGGATGAGCAGTTCTTC.

The chain is built from TRBV7-9 and TRBJ2-7, with 10 bases lining up with TRBD2. There are 12 residues in the CDR3. The germline V gene encodes CDR1 SEHNR and CDR2 FQNEAQ (reference sequence). V was clipped by 7 bases and J by 10 bases; unmatched bases: 7. CDR3 nucleotides: TGTGCCAGCATCGGGACTAGCGTTATCCAGTACTTC. Amino acids: CASIGTSVIQYF.

This chain connects TRBV7-6 to TRBJ2-3; D is unresolved. The CDR3 has 15 amino acids. V was trimmed by 0 bases and J by 2 bases, leaving 9 bases between them. Germline CDR1 SGHVS, CDR2 FNYEAQ. CDR3 bases: TGTGCCAGCAGCTTAGCTGAAGACTCCACAGATACGCAGTATTTT. Its protein is CASSLAEDSTDTQYF.

This chain uses TRBV20-1 with TRBJ1-1; unclear D gene. Germline V gene lookup returns CDR1 DFQATT and CDR2 SNEGSKA (reference sequence). Between the trimmed V and J ends, which lost 5 bases and 8 bases, there was a span of 12 bases. The CDR3 has 11 residues. CDR3 loop: CSAREGKEAFF. The CDR3 region has the DNA TGCAGTGCTCGCGAGGGTAAAGAAGCTTTCTTT.